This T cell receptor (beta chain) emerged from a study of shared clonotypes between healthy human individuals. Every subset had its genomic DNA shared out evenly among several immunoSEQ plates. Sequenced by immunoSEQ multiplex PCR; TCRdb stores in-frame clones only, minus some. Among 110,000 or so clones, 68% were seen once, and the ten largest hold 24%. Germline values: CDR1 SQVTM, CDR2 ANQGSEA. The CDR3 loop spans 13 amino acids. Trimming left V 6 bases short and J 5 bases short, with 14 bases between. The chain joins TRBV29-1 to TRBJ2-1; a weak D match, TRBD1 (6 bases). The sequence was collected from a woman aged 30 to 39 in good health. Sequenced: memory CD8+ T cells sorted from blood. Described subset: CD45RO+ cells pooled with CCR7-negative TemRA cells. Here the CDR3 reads CSVYLDRNNEQFF. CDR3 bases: TGCAGCGTGTATTTGGACAGAAACAATGAGCAGTTCTTC.